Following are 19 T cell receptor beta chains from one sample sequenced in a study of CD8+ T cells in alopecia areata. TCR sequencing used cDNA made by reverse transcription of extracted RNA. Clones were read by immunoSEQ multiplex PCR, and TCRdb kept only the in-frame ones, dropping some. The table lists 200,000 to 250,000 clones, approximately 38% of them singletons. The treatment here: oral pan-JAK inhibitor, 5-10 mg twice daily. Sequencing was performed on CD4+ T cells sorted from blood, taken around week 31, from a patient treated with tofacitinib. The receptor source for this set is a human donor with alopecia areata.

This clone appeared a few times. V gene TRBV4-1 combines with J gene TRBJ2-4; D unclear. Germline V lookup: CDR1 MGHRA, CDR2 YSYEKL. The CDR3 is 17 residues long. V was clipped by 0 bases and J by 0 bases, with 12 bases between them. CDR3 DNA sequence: TGCGCCAGCAGCCAAGATGTAACGGGCCTAGCCAAAAACATTCAGTACTTC. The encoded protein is CASSQDVTGLAKNIQYF.

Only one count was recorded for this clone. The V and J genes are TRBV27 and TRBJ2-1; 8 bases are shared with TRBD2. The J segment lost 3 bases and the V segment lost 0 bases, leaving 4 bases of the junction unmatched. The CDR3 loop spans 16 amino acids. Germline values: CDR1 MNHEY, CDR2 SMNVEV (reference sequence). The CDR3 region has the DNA TGTGCCAGCAGTTTATCGTCGGGAGGGCTCTACAATGAGCAGTTCTTC. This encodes CASSLSSGGLYNEQFF.

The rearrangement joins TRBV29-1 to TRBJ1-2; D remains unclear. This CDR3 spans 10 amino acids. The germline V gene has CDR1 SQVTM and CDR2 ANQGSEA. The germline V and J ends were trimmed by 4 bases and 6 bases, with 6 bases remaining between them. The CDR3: CSVAQNGYTF. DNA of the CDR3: TGCAGCGTTGCACAGAATGGCTACACCTTC.

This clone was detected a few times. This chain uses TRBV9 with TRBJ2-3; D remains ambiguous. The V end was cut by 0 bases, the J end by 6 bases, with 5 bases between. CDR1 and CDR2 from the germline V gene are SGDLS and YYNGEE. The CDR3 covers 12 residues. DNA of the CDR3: TGTGCCAGCAGCGTAGAGGTCGATACGCAGTATTTT. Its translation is CASSVEVDTQYF.

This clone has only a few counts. The CDR3 DNA follows: TGCAGCGCCCAAAGGGGCAATGACCTCCACTTT. Translating it yields CSAQRGNDLHF. The chain carries TRBV29-1 and TRBJ1-6; D perhaps matches TRBD1 (5 bases). CDR1 SQVTM and CDR2 ANQGSEA come from the germline V gene. V shed 7 bases and J shed 15 bases, with 16 bases lying between them. The CDR3 extends over 11 amino acids.

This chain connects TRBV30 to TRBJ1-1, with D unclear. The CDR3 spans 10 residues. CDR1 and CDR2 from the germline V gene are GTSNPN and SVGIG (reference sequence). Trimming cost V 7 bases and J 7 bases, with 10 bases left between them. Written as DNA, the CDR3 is TGTGCCTTGGAGAGCAGTGAAGCTTTCTTT. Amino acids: CALESSEAFF.

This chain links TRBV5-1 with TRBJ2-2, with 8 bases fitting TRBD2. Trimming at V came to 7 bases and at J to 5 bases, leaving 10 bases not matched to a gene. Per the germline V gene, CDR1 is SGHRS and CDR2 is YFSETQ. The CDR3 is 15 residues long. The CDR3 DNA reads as TGCGCCAGCGTGCCCGGGACTAGTGGGACCGGGGAGCTGTTTTTT. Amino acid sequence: CASVPGTSGTGELFF.

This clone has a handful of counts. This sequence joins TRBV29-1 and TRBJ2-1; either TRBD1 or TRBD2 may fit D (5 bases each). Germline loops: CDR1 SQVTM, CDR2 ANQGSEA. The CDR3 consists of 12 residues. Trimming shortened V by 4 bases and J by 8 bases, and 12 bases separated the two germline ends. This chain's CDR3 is CSVGRTLDEQFF. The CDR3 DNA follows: TGCAGCGTTGGGAGGACACTGGATGAGCAGTTCTTC.

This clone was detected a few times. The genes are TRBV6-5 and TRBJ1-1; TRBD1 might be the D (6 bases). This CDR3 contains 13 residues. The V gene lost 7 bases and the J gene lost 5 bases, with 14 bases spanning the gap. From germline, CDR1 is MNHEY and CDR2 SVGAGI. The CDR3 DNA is TGTGCCAGCACCCTCCCAGGGGAAACTGAAGCTTTCTTT. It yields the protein CASTLPGETEAFF.

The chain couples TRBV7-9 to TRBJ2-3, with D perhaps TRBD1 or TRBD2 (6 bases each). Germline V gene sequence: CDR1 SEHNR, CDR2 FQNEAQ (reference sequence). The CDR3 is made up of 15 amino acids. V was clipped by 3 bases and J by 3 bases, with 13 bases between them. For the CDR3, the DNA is TGTGCCAGCAGCTTCGGGGGCACTGGGACAGATACGCAGTATTTT. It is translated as CASSFGGTGTDTQYF.

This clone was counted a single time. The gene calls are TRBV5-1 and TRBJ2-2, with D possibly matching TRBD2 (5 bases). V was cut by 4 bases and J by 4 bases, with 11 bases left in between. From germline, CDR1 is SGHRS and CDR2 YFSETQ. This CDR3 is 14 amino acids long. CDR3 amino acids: CASSRDRGTGELFF. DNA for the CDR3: TGCGCCAGCAGCAGAGACCGGGGCACCGGGGAGCTGTTTTTT.

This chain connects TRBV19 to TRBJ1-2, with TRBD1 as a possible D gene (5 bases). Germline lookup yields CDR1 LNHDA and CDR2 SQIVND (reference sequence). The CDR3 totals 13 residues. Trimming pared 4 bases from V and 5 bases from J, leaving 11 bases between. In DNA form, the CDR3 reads TGTGCCAGTAGTAGAGGGGACTCTTATGGCTACACCTTC. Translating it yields CASSRGDSYGYTF.

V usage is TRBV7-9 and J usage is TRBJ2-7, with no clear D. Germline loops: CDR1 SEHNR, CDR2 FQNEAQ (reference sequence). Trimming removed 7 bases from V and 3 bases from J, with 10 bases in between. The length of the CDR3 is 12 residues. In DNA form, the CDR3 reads TGTGCCAGCAAAGCAACCGGCTACGAGCAGTACTTC. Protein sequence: CASKATGYEQYF.

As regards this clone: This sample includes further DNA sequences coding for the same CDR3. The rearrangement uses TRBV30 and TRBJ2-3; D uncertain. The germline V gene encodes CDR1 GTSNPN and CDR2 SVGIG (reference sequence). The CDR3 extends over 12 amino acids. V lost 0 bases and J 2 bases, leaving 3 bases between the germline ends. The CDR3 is CAWSVLTDTQYF. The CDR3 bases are TGTGCCTGGAGTGTCCTCACAGATACGCAGTATTTT. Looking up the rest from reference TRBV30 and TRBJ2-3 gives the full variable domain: SQTIHQWPATLVQPVGSPLSLECTVEGTSNPNLYWYRQAAGRGLQLLFYSVGIGQISSEVPQNLSASRPQDRQFILSSKKLLLSDSGFYLCAWSVLTDTQYFGPGTRLTVL.

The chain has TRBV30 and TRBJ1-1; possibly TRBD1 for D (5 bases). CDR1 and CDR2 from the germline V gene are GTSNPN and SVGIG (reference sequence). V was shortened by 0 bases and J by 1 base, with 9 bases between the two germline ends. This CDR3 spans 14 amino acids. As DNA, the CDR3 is TGTGCCTGGAGTGTCGGGGGTTGGAACACTGAAGCTTTCTTT. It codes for CAWSVGGWNTEAFF.

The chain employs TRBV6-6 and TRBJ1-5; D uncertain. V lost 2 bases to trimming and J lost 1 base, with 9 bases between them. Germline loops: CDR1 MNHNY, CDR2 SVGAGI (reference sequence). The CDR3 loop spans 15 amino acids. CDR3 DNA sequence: TGTGCCAGCAGTTACGTCGGACTGAGCAATCAGCCCCAGCATTTT. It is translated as CASSYVGLSNQPQHF.

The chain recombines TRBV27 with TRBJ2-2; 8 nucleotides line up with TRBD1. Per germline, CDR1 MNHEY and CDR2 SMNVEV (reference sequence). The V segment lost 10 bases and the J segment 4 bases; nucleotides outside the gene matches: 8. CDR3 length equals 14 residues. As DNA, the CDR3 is TGTGCCACCAGGACAGGGTTAGGCACCGGGGAGCTGTTTTTT. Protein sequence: CATRTGLGTGELFF.

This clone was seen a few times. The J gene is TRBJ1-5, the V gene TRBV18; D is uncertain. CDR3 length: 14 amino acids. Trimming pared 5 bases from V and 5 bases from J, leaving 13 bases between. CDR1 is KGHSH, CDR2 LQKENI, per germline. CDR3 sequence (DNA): TGTGCCAGCTCATCAACGGGCCAAGATCAGCCCCAGCATTTT. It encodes CASSSTGQDQPQHF.

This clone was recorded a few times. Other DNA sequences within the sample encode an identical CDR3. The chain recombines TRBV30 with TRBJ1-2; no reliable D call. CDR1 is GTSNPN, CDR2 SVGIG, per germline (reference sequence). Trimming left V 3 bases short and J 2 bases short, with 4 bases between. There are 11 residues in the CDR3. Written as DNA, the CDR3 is TGTGCCTGGAGCTCCAACTATGGCTACACCTTC. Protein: CAWSSNYGYTF.